Below are 17 T cell receptor beta chains sequenced from a single sample in a study of shared clonotypes between healthy human individuals (TCRdb year 2020). Receptors were amplified or captured by the immunoSEQ multiplex PCR assay. TCRdb retrieved this table from immuneACCESS and kept in-frame rearrangements only. Not all clones are present; in checked studies, unresolved V genes account for under half, and no reason is known for the remainder. This sample has under 2,500,000 clones in its table, and approximately 95% of those were observed once. The ten largest clones capture approximately 0.13% of the sample. Sequenced sample: naive CD4+ T cells sorted from blood. The sample's cell subset or site label, decoded: CD45RA+ positively selected. The receptors were sampled from a man aged 18-30 years in good health.

The rearrangement joins TRBV5-4 to TRBJ2-5; the D call may be TRBD1 or TRBD2 (5 bases each). Germline V gene lookup returns CDR1 SGHNT and CDR2 YYREEE (reference sequence). V dropped 4 bases and J dropped 1 base, with 14 bases sitting between them. This CDR3 is 15 amino acids long. Here the CDR3 reads CASSRGPGIQETQYF. The CDR3 region has the DNA TGTGCCAGCAGCCGGGGCCCAGGGATCCAAGAGACCCAGTACTTC.

In the case of this clone: The identical CDR3 is also encoded by other nucleotide sequences in the sample. This chain links TRBV27 with TRBJ2-1; TRBD1 agrees at 8 bases. Trimming cost V 6 bases and J 4 bases; bases outside gene matches: 5. The CDR3 contains 14 residues. The V gene's germline CDR1 is MNHEY and CDR2 SMNVEV (reference sequence). The CDR3 loop is CASSYRGRYNEQFF. CDR3 bases: TGTGCCAGCAGCTACAGGGGGAGGTACAATGAGCAGTTCTTC.

About this clone itself: The sample contains more than one DNA sequence encoding this CDR3. This sequence joins TRBV6-5 and TRBJ1-3; D not certain. Germline V gene lookup returns CDR1 MNHEY and CDR2 SVGAGI. The CDR3 consists of 14 residues. V was shortened by 0 bases and J by 3 bases, with 6 bases between the two germline ends. CDR3 residues: CASSYSNSGNTIYF. The CDR3 DNA sequence: TGTGCCAGCAGTTACTCGAACAGTGGAAACACCATATATTTT.

The chain couples TRBV28 to TRBJ1-4, with 12 bases aligning to TRBD1. The V gene's germline CDR1 is MDHEN and CDR2 SYDVKM. The CDR3 loop spans 15 amino acids. Germline trimming cut 7 bases from V and 8 bases from J; bases unmatched to any gene: 8. CDR3 DNA sequence: TGTGCCAGCACCTCTTCAGGGACAGGGGGCGAAAAACTGTTTTTT. Translating gives CASTSSGTGGEKLFF.

V gene TRBV19 combines with J gene TRBJ1-5, with 8 bases fitting TRBD1. J was trimmed by 1 base and V by 6 bases; bases with no gene match: 5. The CDR3 extends over 15 amino acids. CDR1 and CDR2 from the germline V gene are LNHDA and SQIVND (reference sequence). This CDR3 reads CASRLQGASNQPQHF. The CDR3 DNA is TGTGCCAGTAGGTTGCAGGGGGCAAGCAATCAGCCCCAGCATTTT.

V usage is TRBV18 and J usage is TRBJ1-2, with 8 bases aligning to TRBD1. J gave up 8 bases and V 6 bases, and 8 bases lay outside the gene matches. CDR1 KGHSH and CDR2 LQKENI come from the germline V gene. This CDR3 has 13 amino acids. The CDR3 DNA sequence: TGTGCCAGCTCTCTACAGGGGGATTGGGGCTACACCTTC. It encodes CASSLQGDWGYTF. Drawing the rest from reference TRBV18 and TRBJ1-2, the complete variable domain is NAGVMQNPRHLVRRRGQEARLRCSPMKGHSHVYWYRQLPEEGLKFMVYLQKENIIDESGMPKERFSAEFPKEGPSILRIQQVVRGDSAAYFCASSLQGDWGYTFGSGTRLTVV.

V usage is TRBV7-3 and J usage is TRBJ2-2; D not certain. Germline V gene data show CDR1 as SGHTA and CDR2 as FQGTGA. This CDR3 region has 15 residues. Between the trimmed V and J ends, which lost 5 bases and 6 bases, there was a span of 16 bases. CDR3 sequence (DNA): TGTGCCAGCAGCCCTAGTGGCAGTTTCCCCGGGGAGCTGTTTTTT. Its translation is CASSPSGSFPGELFF.

The rearrangement links TRBV5-1 to TRBJ1-1, with D unclear. V lost 1 base and J lost 1, with 8 bases in between. CDR1 is SGHRS, CDR2 YFSETQ, per germline. The CDR3 extends over 14 amino acids. CDR3 DNA sequence: TGCGCCAGCAGCTTGTACGCCAAGAACACTGAAGCTTTCTTT. It codes for CASSLYAKNTEAFF.

This chain uses TRBV15 with TRBJ2-5; D not certain. The CDR3 contains 15 residues. V was pared by 0 bases and J by 1 base, with 9 bases between. The germline V gene has CDR1 LNHNV and CDR2 YYDKDF (reference sequence). In DNA form, the CDR3 reads TGTGCCACCAGCAGAGATCGGGTCGTCCAAGAGACCCAGTACTTC. As protein: CATSRDRVVQETQYF.

The CDR3 here is CASSPAGTGGSSPLHF. In nucleotides, the CDR3 is TGTGCCAGCAGCCCGGCCGGGACAGGGGGCAGTTCACCCCTCCACTTT. The chain is built from TRBV7-9 and TRBJ1-6, with 12 bases aligning to TRBD1. The CDR3 runs 16 residues. Germline V gene data show CDR1 as SEHNR and CDR2 as FQNEAQ (reference sequence). With 5 bases clipped from V and 9 bases from J, the junction kept 8 bases outside the gene matches.

This chain connects TRBV25-1 to TRBJ2-5; 8 nucleotides agree with TRBD2. There are 16 residues in the CDR3. Germline V lookup: CDR1 MGHDK, CDR2 SYGVNS. The V gene end was trimmed by 4 bases and the J gene end by 4 bases; junction bases not matched to a gene: 11. In DNA, the CDR3 is TGTGCCAGCAGTGCACGACCGGGACTAGGGGGAGAGACCCAGTACTTC. Its translation is CASSARPGLGGETQYF.

V and J are TRBV25-1 and TRBJ2-7; D not certain. The V end lost 3 bases, the J end lost 5 bases, and 14 bases lay between the germline ends. Germline V CDR1 and CDR2: MGHDK, SYGVNS. CDR3 size: 14 residues. The CDR3 region is CASSEWAGKHEQYF. DNA for the CDR3: TGTGCCAGCAGTGAGTGGGCAGGAAAGCACGAGCAGTACTTC.

The V call is TRBV7-2, the J call TRBJ1-6; a possible D gene is TRBD1 (5 bases). The CDR3 has 15 amino acids. Germline V gene lookup returns CDR1 SGHTA and CDR2 FQGNSA. V shed 3 bases and J shed 12 bases, with 18 bases lying between them. The chain's CDR3 is CASSLIPGSLGPLHF. Here the CDR3 DNA reads TGTGCCAGCAGCTTGATTCCAGGGAGTCTGGGACCCCTCCACTTT.

The chain carries TRBV10-3 and TRBJ2-3; no definite D call. This CDR3 has 14 amino acids. The V gene's germline CDR1 is ENHRY and CDR2 SYGVKD. V was shortened by 7 bases and J by 4 bases, with 15 bases between the two germline ends. In nucleotides, the CDR3 is TGTGCCATCACCCAGTACCCAGCACCAGATACGCAGTATTTT. This gives the protein CAITQYPAPDTQYF.

This clone was picked up one time. The rearrangement links TRBV18 to TRBJ1-3; 7 bases are a match to TRBD1. The CDR3 spans 15 residues. Germline assignment: CDR1 KGHSH and CDR2 LQKENI. With V trimmed by 0 bases and J by 3 bases, 2 bases remained unmatched. CDR3 nucleotides: TGTGCCAGCTCACCACCGACAGGGTTTGGAAACACCATATATTTT. Its protein is CASSPPTGFGNTIYF.

This chain joins TRBV15 and TRBJ1-5, with 9 bases that match TRBD1. Per the germline V gene, CDR1 is LNHNV and CDR2 is YYDKDF (reference sequence). The V gene end was trimmed by 6 bases and the J gene end by 2 bases; junction bases not matched to a gene: 8. The CDR3 sequence is 16 residues long. The CDR3 here is CATSRDRALGNQPQHF. In DNA, the CDR3 is TGTGCCACCAGTCGGGACAGGGCGCTGGGCAATCAGCCCCAGCATTTT.

V and J are TRBV4-1 and TRBJ2-2, with 9 bases fitting TRBD2. V lost 3 bases to trimming and J lost 1 base; unmatched junction nucleotides: 6. Germline lookup yields CDR1 MGHRA and CDR2 YSYEKL. The CDR3 spans 17 residues. The CDR3 region is CASSQGIAGVNTGELFF. The CDR3, as DNA: TGCGCCAGCAGCCAGGGCATAGCGGGGGTGAACACCGGGGAGCTGTTTTTT.